This T cell receptor (beta chain) was captured by sequencing in a study of PD-1 blockade in classical Hodgkin lymphoma. The V gene's germline CDR1 is MDHEN and CDR2 SYDVKM. The CDR3 contains 12 residues. Between the trimmed V and J ends, which lost 3 bases and 11 bases, there was a span of 10 bases. Clones were sequenced by immunoSEQ multiplex PCR, and TCRdb holds only the in-frame ones, with some missing. Of about 97,000 clones listed, roughly 84% are singletons. Each patient's relapse followed autologous stem cell transplantation, and brentuximab vedotin exposure varied. Source: peripheral blood mononuclear cells (PBMCs), taken at baseline. This chain links TRBV28 with TRBJ1-4; tentative D call: TRBD1 (5 bases). This TCR was recovered from a human donor with classical Hodgkin lymphoma. CDR3 loop: CASSFRGTKLFF. DNA of the CDR3: TGTGCCAGCAGTTTTAGAGGGACTAAACTGTTTTTT.